These T cell receptor beta chains were read from a single sample in a study of T cells in localized non-small cell lung cancer. Libraries were prepared by immunoSEQ multiplex PCR; TCRdb keeps only in-frame clonotypes and omits some of them. Here the sample spans around 78,000 clones, more than 75% being singletons. The sample consisted of peripheral blood, taken before any cancer treatment. Receptors were obtained from a woman aged 35-70 years with stage I squamous cell lung carcinoma. Both conserved end residues are part of each CDR3. Fields, in order: clone size, CDR3 length, J gene, D gene, V gene, CDR3 DNA, CDR3 protein. D genes are given only for firm matches. Clone size is not always given. Where it is, it says once, few, many or a class for expanded clones.

-,17,TRBJ1-2,TRBD1,TRBV7-9,TGTGCCAGCAGCTTAGGGGGACAGGGGGTCCCTACTTCTGGCTACACCTTC,CASSLGGQGVPTSGYTF
-,15,TRBJ1-5,-,TRBV12-5,TGTGCTAGTGGTCCGGGACCGAATAGCAATCAGCCCCAGCATTTT,CASGPGPNSNQPQHF
-,16,TRBJ2-3,TRBD2,TRBV5-1,TGCGCCAGCAGCATCGGGACTAGCGGGCCACGGGCTACGCAGTATTTT,CASSIGTSGPRATQYF
-,16,TRBJ2-2,TRBD1,TRBV9,TGTGCCAGCAGCGTAGGGCTGGACAGGGGCACCGGGGAGCTGTTTTTT,CASSVGLDRGTGELFF
-,14,TRBJ1-4,-,TRBV10-2,TGCGCCAGCAGTGTTGGGAGGACTAATGAAAAACTGTTTTTT,CASSVGRTNEKLFF
-,16,TRBJ2-1,-,TRBV7-3,TGTGCCAGCAGCCCCACTAGGGGCCAATCCTACAATGAGCAGTTCTTC,CASSPTRGQSYNEQFF
-,13,TRBJ2-7,-,TRBV6-5,TGTGCCAGCAGTTACTCGCGGGAATACGAGCAGTACTTC,CASSYSREYEQYF
-,16,TRBJ1-1,TRBD1,TRBV19,TGTGCCAGTAGTATCGCCACAGGGGGATTGGGTACTGAAGCTTTCTTT,CASSIATGGLGTEAFF
-,15,TRBJ1-4,TRBD1,TRBV5-1,TGCGCCAGCAGCCCCCGGACAGGGTTAATGAGGAAACTGTTTTTT,CASSPRTGLMRKLFF
-,14,TRBJ2-7,-,TRBV4-2,TGTGCCAGCAGCCAAGACCAGGGGGGCTACGAGCAGTACTTC,CASSQDQGGYEQYF
-,11,TRBJ2-5,-,TRBV7-2,TGTGCCAGCAGCCCGCAAGAGACCCAGTACTTC,CASSPQETQYF
-,16,TRBJ1-1,TRBD1,TRBV4-1,TGCGCCAGCAGCCAAGTAGTAGGGGGCCCAAACACTGAAGCTTTCTTT,CASSQVVGGPNTEAFF
-,15,TRBJ2-5,TRBD2,TRBV4-1,TGCGCCAGCAGCCAAGTGGAGATGGGGGGGGAGACCCAGTACTTC,CASSQVEMGGETQYF
-,18,TRBJ2-1,TRBD2,TRBV7-2,TGTGCCAGCAGCTTAGCGTCTTCGCGGGGGGGCTGGTACAATGAGCAGTTCTTC,CASSLASSRGGWYNEQFF
-,15,TRBJ2-7,TRBD1,TRBV6-6,TGTGCCAGCAGTCCTGGGACAGGGGCCCCCTACGAGCAGTACTTC,CASSPGTGAPYEQYF
-,12,TRBJ1-6,-,TRBV5-1,TGCGCCAGCAGGGACGGGAATTCACCCCTCCACTTT,CASRDGNSPLHF
-,19,TRBJ1-3,TRBD1,TRBV2,TGTGCCAGCAGTTACGGGACAGTTAAGTTTAGGAGCTCTGGAAACACCATATATTTT,CASSYGTVKFRSSGNTIYF
-,14,TRBJ1-5,TRBD1,TRBV30,TGTGCCTGGAGTGTAAGACAGGGGAAGCAGCCCCAGCATTTT,CAWSVRQGKQPQHF
-,13,TRBJ2-3,-,TRBV5-1,TGCGCCAGCAGCATAGCAGCCACAGATACGCAGTATTTT,CASSIAATDTQYF
-,16,TRBJ1-1,TRBD1,TRBV5-1,TGCGCCAGCAGCCAAGGACAGGGGCTAGGTCGAACTGAAGCTTTCTTT,CASSQGQGLGRTEAFF
few,12,TRBJ1-5,-,TRBV6-5,TGTGCCAGCAGTGAGGGCAATCAGCCCCAGCATTTT,CASSEGNQPQHF
-,16,TRBJ1-4,TRBD1,TRBV4-2,TGTGCCAGCAGCCAGGCCACAGGGGACTTTAGAGAAAAACTGTTTTTT,CASSQATGDFREKLFF
-,15,TRBJ2-7,TRBD1,TRBV5-4,TGTGCCAGCAGTTTCGGACAGGGGGCCCCCTACGAGCAGTACTTC,CASSFGQGAPYEQYF
-,15,TRBJ2-2,TRBD2,TRBV5-1,TGCGCCAGCTCTGGACTAGCGGGGGCGGGCGGGGAGCTGTTTTTT,CASSGLAGAGGELFF
-,18,TRBJ2-2,TRBD2,TRBV19,TGTGCCAGTAGTATAGCCGGACTAGCGGGGCGAAGGGTCGGGGAGCTGTTTTTT,CASSIAGLAGRRVGELFF
-,15,TRBJ1-6,-,TRBV6-5,TGTGCCAGCAGTTACACGGGGGGAGGTGATTCACCCCTCCACTTT,CASSYTGGGDSPLHF
-,17,TRBJ1-1,TRBD1,TRBV5-6,TGTGCCAGCAGCTTAGACCCGGGACAGTTCATGAACACTGAAGCTTTCTTT,CASSLDPGQFMNTEAFF
-,14,TRBJ1-6,TRBD1,TRBV19,TGTGCCAGTAGTACGACAGGGGTAAATTCACCCCTCCACTTT,CASSTTGVNSPLHF
-,13,TRBJ1-2,-,TRBV27,TGTGCCAGCAGTCCGTCTTCCTTAGGTGGCTACACCTTC,CASSPSSLGGYTF
-,17,TRBJ2-5,TRBD2,TRBV5-1,TGCGCCAGCAGCTTCGGACTAGCGGGGGGCCGGGGAGAGACCCAGTACTTC,CASSFGLAGGRGETQYF
-,14,TRBJ1-2,-,TRBV2,TGTGCCAGCAGTGAAAGGACGGGGAGATATGGCTACACCTTC,CASSERTGRYGYTF
-,16,TRBJ2-2,-,TRBV4-1,TGCGCCAGCAGCCAGGAAAGGGACATAAACACCGGGGAGCTGTTTTTT,CASSQERDINTGELFF
-,13,TRBJ2-5,TRBD1,TRBV29-1,TGCAGCTTTTACAGGGGGGTTAGGGAGACCCAGTACTTC,CSFYRGVRETQYF
-,16,TRBJ1-5,TRBD1,TRBV6-6,TGTGCCAGCAGTCCCGGGACAGGTGTTCTAGAACAGCCCCAGCATTTT,CASSPGTGVLEQPQHF
-,14,TRBJ1-2,-,TRBV4-1,TGCGCCAGCAGCCGACAGTTTTCTAACTATGGCTACACCTTC,CASSRQFSNYGYTF
-,15,TRBJ1-1,TRBD1,TRBV10-3,TGTGCCATCAGTGCCCCGACAGGGGGCAACACTGAAGCTTTCTTT,CAISAPTGGNTEAFF
-,15,TRBJ2-6,-,TRBV5-1,TGCGCCAGCAGCTTATTAAGTTTGGGGGCCAACGTCCTGACTTTC,CASSLLSLGANVLTF